This T cell receptor beta chain was retrieved from a study of siplizumab effects on memory and regulatory T cells (dated by TCRdb to between 2018 and 2020). For the wider study: The effect of the anti-CD2 antibody siplizumab on alloreactive T-cell subsets was examined in allogeneic mixed lymphocyte reactions constructed from human PBMCs. Summary of the overall study and its limitations: Siplizumab significantly lowered the cumulative frequency of alloreactive sequences that could be traced to unstimulated CD4+ memory T cells. Whether proliferating Tregs from siplizumab cultures actually had suppressive function was not functionally confirmed. Because sequences at frequencies below about 10^-5 were poorly captured, only a minor fraction of alloreactive clones could be mapped back to unstimulated subsets. Among mappable alloreactive CD4+ clones, the Treg-derived fraction averaged around 70% with siplizumab versus 25% to 30% in control reactions. For roughly 80-96% of proliferating CD4+ or CD8+ clones, no naive or memory phenotype could be assigned. Unstimulated naive T cells appeared more diverse than memory T cells, and naive cells seemed to contribute substantially to the alloresponse.

The library was prepared using the immunoSEQ multiplex PCR assay. Some 1.1 x 10^5 TCR templates per sample were assayed on the deep sequencing platform. Genomic DNA extracted from sorted T cells was the material used for TCRbeta CDR3 sequencing. Turning to the authors' computational methods: The R programming language was used for the clonal analysis of the TCRbeta CDR3 data. Alloreactive CD4+ and CD8+ clones were defined by comparing unstimulated samples with post-reaction CFSE-low samples. By matching sequences to the repertoires of sorted unstimulated Treg and non-Treg cells, each alloreactive CD4+ clone was assigned a regulatory or non-regulatory origin. Sourced from immuneACCESS, this table was stored by TCRdb with only in-frame sequences that have V and J called. A share of the clones is absent; for the studies checked, an unresolved V gene accounts for under half, and the remainder has no known explanation. D and trimming come from the DNA, and the V and J calls and clone size come from that table. The sample table holds 100,000 to 120,000 clones, of which 92% were seen once. Of the sample, approximately 1.2% falls within the top ten clones.

Only one count was recorded for this clone. Its antigen has not been determined. Base-call qualities are not available, and no considerably larger clone is one nucleotide away. The CDR1 and CDR2 encoded by the germline V gene (reference sequence) are MNHNY and SVGAGI. Trimming takes 2 bases off V and 6 bases off J; junction bases not matched to a gene: 0. The CDR3 starts with the cysteine, ends with the phenylalanine, and has 13 residues. CDR3 DNA is the only sequence kept; it has 39 bases, read in frame from the first base. Sorted unstimulated T cells, along with proliferating T cells recovered from mixed lymphocyte reactions, underwent TCRbeta CDR3 sequencing. Fresh whole blood from under 13 HLA-typed healthy donors was used as the source from which PBMCs were isolated.

The source material was CD4+ T cells sorted from blood. The V and J segments used are TRBV6-6 and TRBJ1-5, and 8 junctional nucleotides match TRBD1. The receptor comes from a human donor in good health. The encoded CDR3 is CASSYDRGQPQHF. The DNA sequence follows: TGTGCCAGCAGTTACGACAGGGGTCAGCCCCAGCATTTT.